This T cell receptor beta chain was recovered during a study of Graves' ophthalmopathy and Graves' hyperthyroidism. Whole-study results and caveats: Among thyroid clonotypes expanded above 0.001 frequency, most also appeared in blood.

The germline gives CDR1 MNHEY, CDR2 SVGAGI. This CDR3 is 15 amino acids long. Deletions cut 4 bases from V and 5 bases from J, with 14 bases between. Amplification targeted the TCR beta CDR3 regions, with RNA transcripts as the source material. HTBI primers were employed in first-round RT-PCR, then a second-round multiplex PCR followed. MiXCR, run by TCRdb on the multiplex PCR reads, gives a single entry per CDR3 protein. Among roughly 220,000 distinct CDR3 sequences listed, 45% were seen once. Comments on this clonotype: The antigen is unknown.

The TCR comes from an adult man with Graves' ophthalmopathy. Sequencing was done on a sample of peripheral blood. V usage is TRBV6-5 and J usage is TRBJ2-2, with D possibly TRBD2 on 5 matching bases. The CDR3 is CASSSARGLTGELFF. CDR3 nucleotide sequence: TGTGCCAGCAGTTCCGCCCGTGGACTGACCGGGGAGCTGTTTTTT.